The present entry profiles one T cell receptor beta chain with its context. Its antigen has not been determined. Base qualities are not at hand, and no much larger clone is one base apart. The data originate from a study of a mutant IDH1 vaccine in newly diagnosed glioma (dated by TCRdb to the early 2020s). Study-level background: Of the 30 or so patients who were treated, about 62% were male and roughly 40% were female, and the mean age was roughly 40 years. Prior to enrollment, patients had been given standard therapy consisting of radiotherapy alone, temozolomide alone, or radiochemotherapy with temozolomide, with the combination given to most patients. Longitudinal TCRB deep sequencing was performed for about 25 treated patients wherever samples were available for exploratory analyses. Peripheral blood samples were drawn at six visits, namely V03 (baseline), V05, V07, V10, V12 and V13. Study-wide conclusions, independent of this receptor: Pseudoprogression appeared unrelated to alterations in the top peripheral T cell clonotypes detected by TCRB sequencing. Selection of PBMC samples for TCRB deep sequencing was based on availability. The authors stated that sample limitations prevented analyses of patient blood samples from being reproduced. Across multiple MHC alleles, vaccine-induced immune responses were seen in around 93% of patients.

Library method: the immunoSEQ multiplex PCR assay. Following the manufacturer's protocol, the hsTCRB Kit was used to amplify rearranged TCR beta chain sequences. An Illumina MiSeq was used to sequence the TCRB libraries. The source study handled its data this way. The proprietary platform of the kit vendor was used for demultiplexing, trimming and gene mapping. Imported from immuneACCESS, the table was reduced by TCRdb to in-frame sequences with V and J called. These copies leave out some clones; in studies compared against another copy, an unresolved V gene accounts for under half, and the cause of the remainder is not known. V, J and clone size were drawn from that table, and D and trimming were deduced from the DNA. Present in this sample are around 88,000 clones, roughly 78% of which were seen just once. 7% to 9% of the sample goes to the ten largest clones. Read against the paper, the sample's time point label means: baseline, week 1 (first vaccination visit). The treatment or condition label of this sample denotes: pre-vaccination baseline after standard-of-care therapy. The donors had newly diagnosed IDH1-mutant astrocytomas of WHO grade 3 or 4 that showed loss of nuclear ATRX. The samples were drawn from NOA16, a multicentre, single-arm, open-label phase I trial in Germany that tested a mutant IDH1 peptide vaccine in humans for the first time. Blood drawn at visit V03 was used as the baseline sample for immunogenicity testing. Genomic DNA for TCRB sequencing was isolated from EDTA blood with the DNeasy Blood and Tissue Kit.

CDR1 and CDR2 are drawn from the germline V gene: SGHRS, YFSETQ. V drops 4 bases and J drops 4 bases, leaving 11 bases in between. The CDR3 holds 14 amino acids from the cysteine to the phenylalanine. Of the read, only the CDR3 DNA is kept; its 42 bases are in frame from base 1. The clonotype comes from a man aged 35 to 55 with glioma. The sequencing used PBMCs, collected from a glioma patient treated with radiotherapy, temozolomide or both. The chain links TRBV5-1 with TRBJ1-4, with no D gene named confidently. CDR3 sequence: CASSPSFLNEKLFF. The DNA reads as follows: TGCGCCAGCAGCCCCTCGTTCCTTAATGAAAAACTGTTTTTT.